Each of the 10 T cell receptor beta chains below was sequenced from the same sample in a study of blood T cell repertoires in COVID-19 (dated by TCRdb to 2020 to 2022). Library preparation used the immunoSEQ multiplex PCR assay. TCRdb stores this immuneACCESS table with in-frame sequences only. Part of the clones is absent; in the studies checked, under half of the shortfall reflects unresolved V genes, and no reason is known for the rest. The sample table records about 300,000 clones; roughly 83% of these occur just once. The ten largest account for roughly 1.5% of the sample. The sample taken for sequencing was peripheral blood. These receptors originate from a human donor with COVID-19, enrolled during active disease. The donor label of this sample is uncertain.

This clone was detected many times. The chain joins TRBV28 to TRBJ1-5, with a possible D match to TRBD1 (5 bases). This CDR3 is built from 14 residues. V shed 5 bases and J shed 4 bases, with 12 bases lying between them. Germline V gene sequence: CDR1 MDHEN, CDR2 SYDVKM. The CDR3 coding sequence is TGTGCCAGCAGTCCCCAGGGATGGAATCAGCCCCAGCATTTT. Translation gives CASSPQGWNQPQHF.

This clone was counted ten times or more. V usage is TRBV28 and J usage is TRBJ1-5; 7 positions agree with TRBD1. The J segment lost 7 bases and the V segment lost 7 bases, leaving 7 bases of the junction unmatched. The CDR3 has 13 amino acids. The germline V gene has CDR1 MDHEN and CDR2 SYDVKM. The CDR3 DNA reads TGTGCCAGCACTAGACAGGGCTTACAGCCCCAGCATTTT. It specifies CASTRQGLQPQHF.

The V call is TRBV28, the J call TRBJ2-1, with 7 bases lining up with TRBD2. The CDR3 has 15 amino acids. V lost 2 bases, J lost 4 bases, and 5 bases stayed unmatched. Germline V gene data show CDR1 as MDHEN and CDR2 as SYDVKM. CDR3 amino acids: CASSLTGEGYNEQFF. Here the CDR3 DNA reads TGTGCCAGCAGTTTAACGGGGGAGGGGTACAATGAGCAGTTCTTC.

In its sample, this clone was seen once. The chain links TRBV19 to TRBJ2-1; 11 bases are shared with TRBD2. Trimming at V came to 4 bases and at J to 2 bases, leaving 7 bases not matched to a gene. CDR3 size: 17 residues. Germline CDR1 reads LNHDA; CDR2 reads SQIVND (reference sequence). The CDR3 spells CASSTLAGGLAYNEQFF. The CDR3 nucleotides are TGTGCCAGTAGTACCTTAGCGGGAGGGCTGGCCTACAATGAGCAGTTCTTC.

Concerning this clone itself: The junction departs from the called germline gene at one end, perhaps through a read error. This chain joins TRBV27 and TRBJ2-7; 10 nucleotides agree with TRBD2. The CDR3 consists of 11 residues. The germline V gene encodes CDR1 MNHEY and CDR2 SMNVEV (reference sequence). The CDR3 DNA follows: TGTGCCAGCAGTTTGGGGACTAGCGTTAACTTC. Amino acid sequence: CASSLGTSVNF.

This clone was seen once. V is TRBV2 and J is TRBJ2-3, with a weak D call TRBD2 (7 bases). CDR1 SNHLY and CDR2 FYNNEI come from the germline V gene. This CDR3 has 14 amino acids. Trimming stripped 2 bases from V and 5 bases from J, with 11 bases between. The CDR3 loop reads CASSERGRGDTQYF. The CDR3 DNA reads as TGTGCCAGCAGTGAAAGGGGGAGGGGAGATACGCAGTATTTT.

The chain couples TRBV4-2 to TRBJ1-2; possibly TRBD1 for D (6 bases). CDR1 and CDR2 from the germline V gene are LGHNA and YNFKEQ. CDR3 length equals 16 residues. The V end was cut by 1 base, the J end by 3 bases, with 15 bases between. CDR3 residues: CASSQAGQTGDYGYTF. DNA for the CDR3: TGTGCCAGCAGCCAAGCCGGGCAGACAGGAGACTATGGCTACACCTTC.

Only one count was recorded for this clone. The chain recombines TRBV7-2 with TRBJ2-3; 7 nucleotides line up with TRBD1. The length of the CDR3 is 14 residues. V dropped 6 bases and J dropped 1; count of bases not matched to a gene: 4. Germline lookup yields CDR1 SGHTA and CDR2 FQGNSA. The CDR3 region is CASRTGQGTDTQYF. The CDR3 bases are TGTGCCAGCAGGACCGGACAGGGCACAGATACGCAGTATTTT. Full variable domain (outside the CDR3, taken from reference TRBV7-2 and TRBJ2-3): GAGVSQSPSNKVTEKGKDVELRCDPISGHTALYWYRQSLGQGLEFLIYFQGNSAPDKSGLPSDRFSAERTGGSVSTLTIQRTQQEDSAVYLCASRTGQGTDTQYFGPGTRLTVL.

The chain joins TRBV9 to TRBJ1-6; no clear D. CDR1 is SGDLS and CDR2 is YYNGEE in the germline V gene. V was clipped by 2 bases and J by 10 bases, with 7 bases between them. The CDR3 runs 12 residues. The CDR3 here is CASSVGESPLHF. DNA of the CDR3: TGTGCCAGCAGCGTCGGGGAATCACCCCTCCACTTT.

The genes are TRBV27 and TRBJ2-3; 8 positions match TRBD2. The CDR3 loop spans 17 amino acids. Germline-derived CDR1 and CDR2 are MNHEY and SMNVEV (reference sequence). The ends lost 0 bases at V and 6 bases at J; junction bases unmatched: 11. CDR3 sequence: CASSLSGGGLVIDTQYF. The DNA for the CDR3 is TGTGCCAGCAGTTTATCGGGGGGGGGACTAGTTATCGATACGCAGTATTTT.